Here is one T cell receptor (beta chain) with its context. This sample is part of a study of tumor T cells in aggressive B-cell lymphoma. Generated by immunoSEQ multiplex PCR, the TCRdb table keeps only in-frame clones and is missing some. The table lists 3,400 or so clones, around 95% of them singletons, with roughly 2% in the top ten. V shed 2 bases, J shed 3 bases, and the junction held 6 bases outside the gene matches. The CDR3 has 15 residues. Germline CDR1 reads MNHEY; CDR2 reads SMNVEV (reference sequence). The receptor comes from an adult with diffuse large B cell lymphoma. The material sequenced was tumor tissue. The chain has TRBV27 and TRBJ2-5; 7 bases match TRBD2. In nucleotides, the CDR3 is TGTGCCAGCAGTTTAAGAGCTAGCGGTAAAGAGACCCAGTACTTC. Translated: CASSLRASGKETQYF.